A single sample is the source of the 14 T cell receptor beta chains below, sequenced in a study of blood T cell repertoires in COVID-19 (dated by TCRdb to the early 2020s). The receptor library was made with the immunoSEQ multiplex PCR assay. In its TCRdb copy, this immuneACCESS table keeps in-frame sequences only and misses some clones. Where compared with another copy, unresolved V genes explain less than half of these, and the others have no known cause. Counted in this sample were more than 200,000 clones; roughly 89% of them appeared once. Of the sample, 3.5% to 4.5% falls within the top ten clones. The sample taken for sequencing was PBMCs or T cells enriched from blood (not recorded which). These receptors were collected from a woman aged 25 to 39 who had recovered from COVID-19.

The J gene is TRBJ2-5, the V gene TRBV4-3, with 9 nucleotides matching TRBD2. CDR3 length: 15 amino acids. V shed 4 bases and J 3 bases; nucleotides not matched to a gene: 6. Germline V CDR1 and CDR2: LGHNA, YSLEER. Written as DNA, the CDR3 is TGCGCCAGCAGCCCAATAGCGGGAGCGGAAGAGACCCAGTACTTC. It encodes CASSPIAGAEETQYF.

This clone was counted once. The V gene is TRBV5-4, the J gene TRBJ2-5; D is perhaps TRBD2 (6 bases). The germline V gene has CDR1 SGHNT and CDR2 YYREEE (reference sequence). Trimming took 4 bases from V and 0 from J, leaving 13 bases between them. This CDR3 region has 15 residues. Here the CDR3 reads CASSPLGGNQETQYF. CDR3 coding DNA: TGTGCCAGCAGCCCCCTGGGCGGGAACCAAGAGACCCAGTACTTC.

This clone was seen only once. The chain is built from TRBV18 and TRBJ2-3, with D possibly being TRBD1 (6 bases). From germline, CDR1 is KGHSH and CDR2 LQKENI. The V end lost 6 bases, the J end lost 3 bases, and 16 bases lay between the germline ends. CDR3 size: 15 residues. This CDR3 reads CASSQQQGSTDTQYF. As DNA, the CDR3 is TGTGCCAGCTCTCAACAACAGGGTTCGACAGATACGCAGTATTTT.

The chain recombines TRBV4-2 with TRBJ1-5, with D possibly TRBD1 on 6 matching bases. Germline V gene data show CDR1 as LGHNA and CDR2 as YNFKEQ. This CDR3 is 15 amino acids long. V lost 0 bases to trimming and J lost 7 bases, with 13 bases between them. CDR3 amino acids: CASSQDHRAQQPQHF. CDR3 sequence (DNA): TGTGCCAGCAGCCAAGACCACAGGGCTCAGCAGCCCCAGCATTTT.

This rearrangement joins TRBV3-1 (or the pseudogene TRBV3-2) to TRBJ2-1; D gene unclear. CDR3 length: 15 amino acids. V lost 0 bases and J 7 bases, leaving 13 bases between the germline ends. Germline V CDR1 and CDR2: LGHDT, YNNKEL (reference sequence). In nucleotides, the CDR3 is TGTGCCAGCAGCCAAGAGTCGCAGGCGTTGAATGAGCAGTTCTTC. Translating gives CASSQESQALNEQFF.

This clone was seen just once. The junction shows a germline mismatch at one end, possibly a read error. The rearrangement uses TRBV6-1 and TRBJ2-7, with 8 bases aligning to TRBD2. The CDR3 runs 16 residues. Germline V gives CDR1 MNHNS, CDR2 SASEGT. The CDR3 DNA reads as TGTGCCAGCACTGAAGCCCCCCCGGGAGGGCCAGGGGAGCAGTACTTC. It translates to CASTEAPPGGPGEQYF.

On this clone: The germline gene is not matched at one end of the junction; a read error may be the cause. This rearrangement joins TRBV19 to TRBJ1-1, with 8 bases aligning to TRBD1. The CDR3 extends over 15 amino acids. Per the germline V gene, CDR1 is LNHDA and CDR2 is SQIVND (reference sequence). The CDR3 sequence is CASSLDRGPNTEAFF. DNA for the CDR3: TGTGCCAGTAGTTTAGACAGGGGACCGAACACTGAAGCTTTCTTT.

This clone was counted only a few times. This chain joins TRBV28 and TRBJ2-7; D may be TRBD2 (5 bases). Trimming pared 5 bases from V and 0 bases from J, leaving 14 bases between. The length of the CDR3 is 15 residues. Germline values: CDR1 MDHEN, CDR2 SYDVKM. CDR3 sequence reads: CASSPPEAASYEQYF. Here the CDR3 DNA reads TGTGCCAGCAGTCCCCCGGAGGCGGCCTCCTACGAGCAGTACTTC.

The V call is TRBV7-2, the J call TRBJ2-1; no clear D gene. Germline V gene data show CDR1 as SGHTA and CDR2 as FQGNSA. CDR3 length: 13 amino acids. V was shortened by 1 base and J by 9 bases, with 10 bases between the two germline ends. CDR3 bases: TGTGCCAGCAGCTTAGAGAGGTCCGTTGAGCAGTTCTTC. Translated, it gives CASSLERSVEQFF. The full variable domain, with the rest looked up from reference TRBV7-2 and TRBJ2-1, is GAGVSQSPSNKVTEKGKDVELRCDPISGHTALYWYRQSLGQGLEFLIYFQGNSAPDKSGLPSDRFSAERTGGSVSTLTIQRTQQEDSAVYLCASSLERSVEQFFGPGTRLTVL.

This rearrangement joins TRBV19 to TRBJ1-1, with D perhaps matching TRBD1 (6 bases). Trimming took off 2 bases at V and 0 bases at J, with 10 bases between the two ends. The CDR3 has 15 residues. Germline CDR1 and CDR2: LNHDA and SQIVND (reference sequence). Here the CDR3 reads CASSIPPGVNTEAFF. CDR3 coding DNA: TGTGCCAGTAGTATACCCCCAGGGGTGAACACTGAAGCTTTCTTT.

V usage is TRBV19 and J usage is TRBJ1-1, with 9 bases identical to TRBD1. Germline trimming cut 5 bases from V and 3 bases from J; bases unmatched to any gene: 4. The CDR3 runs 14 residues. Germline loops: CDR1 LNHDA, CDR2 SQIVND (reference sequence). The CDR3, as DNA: TGTGCCAGTAGTCCGGGACAGGGTTACACTGAAGCTTTCTTT. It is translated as CASSPGQGYTEAFF.

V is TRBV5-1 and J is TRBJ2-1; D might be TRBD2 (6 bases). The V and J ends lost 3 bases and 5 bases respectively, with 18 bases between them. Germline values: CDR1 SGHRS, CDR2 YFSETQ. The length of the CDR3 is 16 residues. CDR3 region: CASSWAGSISNNEQFF. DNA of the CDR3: TGCGCCAGCAGCTGGGCGGGGAGCATTTCTAACAATGAGCAGTTCTTC.

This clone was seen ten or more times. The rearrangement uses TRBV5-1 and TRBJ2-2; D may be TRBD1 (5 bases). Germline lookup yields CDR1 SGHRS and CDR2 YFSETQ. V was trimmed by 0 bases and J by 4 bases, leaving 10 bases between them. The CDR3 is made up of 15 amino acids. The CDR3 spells CASSLASGFTGELFF. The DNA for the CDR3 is TGCGCCAGCAGCTTGGCGTCAGGGTTCACCGGGGAGCTGTTTTTT.

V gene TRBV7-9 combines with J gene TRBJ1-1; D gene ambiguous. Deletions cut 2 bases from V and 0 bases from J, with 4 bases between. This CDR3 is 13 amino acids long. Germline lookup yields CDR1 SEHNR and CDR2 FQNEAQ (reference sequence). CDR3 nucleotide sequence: TGTGCCAGCAGCTTAACACTGAACACTGAAGCTTTCTTT. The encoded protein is CASSLTLNTEAFF.